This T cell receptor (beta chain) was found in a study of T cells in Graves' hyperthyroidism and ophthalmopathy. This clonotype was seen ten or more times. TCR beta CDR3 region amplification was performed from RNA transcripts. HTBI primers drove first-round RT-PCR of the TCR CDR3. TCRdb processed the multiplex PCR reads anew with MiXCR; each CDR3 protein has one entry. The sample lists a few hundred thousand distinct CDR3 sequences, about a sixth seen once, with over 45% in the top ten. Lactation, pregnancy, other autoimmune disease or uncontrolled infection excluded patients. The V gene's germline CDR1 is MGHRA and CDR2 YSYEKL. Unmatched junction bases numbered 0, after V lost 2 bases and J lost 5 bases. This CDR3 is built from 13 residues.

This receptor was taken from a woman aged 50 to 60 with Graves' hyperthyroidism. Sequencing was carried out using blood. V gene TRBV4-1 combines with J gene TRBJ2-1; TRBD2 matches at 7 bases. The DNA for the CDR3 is TGCGCCAGCAGCCAAACTAGCGACAATGAGCAGTTCTTC. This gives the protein CASSQTSDNEQFF.